These T cell receptor beta chains were read from a single sample in a study of blood T cell repertoires in COVID-19. Here immunoSEQ multiplex PCR was the method, and the copy in TCRdb shows in-frame clones only, minus some. The sample consists of 55,000 or so clones, about three quarters of them appearing once. Sequencing was performed on peripheral blood. The receptors originated from a man aged 25-45 years with COVID-19, enrolled during active disease. The CDR3 runs from the conserved cysteine through the conserved F or W. Each record gives: CDR3 protein, CDR3 DNA, D gene, V gene, J gene, clone size. A D gene is named only where the DNA matches it firmly. Clone size is shown for a subset of rows, as once, few, many or a class of expanded clone.

CASSSPRRGTEAFF	TGTGCCAGCAGTTCTCCAAGGAGGGGAACTGAAGCTTTCTTT	-	TRBV6-5	TRBJ1-1	-
CASSLLQGLYNEQFF	TGTGCCAGCAGCTTACTACAGGGGCTGTACAATGAGCAGTTCTTC	TRBD1	TRBV11-2	TRBJ2-1	-
CASSGDSSEKLFF	TGTGCCAGCAGTGGGGACTCCTCGGAAAAACTGTTTTTT	-	TRBV28	TRBJ1-4	-
CASSQGLQETQYF	TGCGCCAGCAGCCAAGGGCTTCAAGAGACCCAGTACTTC	-	TRBV4-3	TRBJ2-5	-
CASSQVFSGHQETQYF	TGCGCCAGCAGCCAAGTTTTTAGCGGGCACCAAGAGACCCAGTACTTC	TRBD2	TRBV4-1	TRBJ2-5	-
CASSPGASGVSYEQYF	TGTGCCAGCAGCCCGGGGGCCAGCGGGGTTTCCTACGAGCAGTACTTC	-	TRBV5-8	TRBJ2-7	-
CASSLDAQGYGYTF	TGCGCCAGCAGCCTGGATGCGCAGGGTTATGGCTACACCTTC	-	TRBV5-1	TRBJ1-2	-
CASSQESDSYEQYF	TGCGCCAGCAGCCAAGAGTCAGACTCCTACGAGCAGTACTTC	-	TRBV4-1	TRBJ2-7	-
CASSERPPEGDTQYF	TGTGCCAGCAGTGAAAGGCCCCCGGAGGGAGATACGCAGTATTTT	-	TRBV6-1	TRBJ2-3	-
CASSSASRPQPQHF	TGTGCCAGTAGTTCGGCTTCTAGGCCCCAGCCCCAGCATTTT	-	TRBV19	TRBJ1-5	-
CASSPDRAAFF	TGTGCCAGCTCACCCGACAGGGCAGCTTTCTTT	TRBD1	TRBV18	TRBJ1-1	-
CASSLDIGQGGVADTQYF	TGTGCCAGCAGCTTAGATATTGGACAGGGTGGTGTCGCAGATACGCAGTATTTT	TRBD1	TRBV7-8	TRBJ2-3	-
CASSPDRGHQPQHF	TGTGCCAGCAGCCCCGACAGGGGCCATCAGCCCCAGCATTTT	TRBD1	TRBV6-2/TRBV6-3	TRBJ1-5	-
CASSHGTGNTEAFF	TGCGCCAGCAGCCACGGGACAGGGAACACTGAAGCTTTCTTT	TRBD1	TRBV5-1	TRBJ1-1	-
CASSSPGLLSSYEQYF	TGCGCCAGCAGCTCCCCTGGTCTCCTAAGCTCCTACGAGCAGTACTTC	-	TRBV5-1	TRBJ2-7	-
CASSLPDRASSYEQYF	TGTGCCAGTAGTTTACCGGACAGGGCCAGCTCCTACGAGCAGTACTTC	TRBD1	TRBV19	TRBJ2-7	-
CASSETSGDSGANVLTF	TGTGCCAGCAGTGAGACTAGCGGGGACTCTGGGGCCAACGTCCTGACTTTC	TRBD2	TRBV6-4	TRBJ2-6	once
CASSLVGTSYEQYF	TGTGCCAGCAGCTTAGTGGGGACTTCCTACGAGCAGTACTTC	-	TRBV7-2	TRBJ2-7	-
CASSSSGNYEQYF	TGTGCCAGCAGTTCCAGCGGGAACTACGAGCAGTACTTC	TRBD2	TRBV27	TRBJ2-7	-
CASGLSPGQGYQETQYF	TGTGCTAGTGGTTTGTCACCGGGACAGGGGTACCAAGAGACCCAGTACTTC	TRBD1	TRBV12-5	TRBJ2-5	-
CATSRGGTDDEQYF	TGTGCCACCAGCAGAGGAGGTACGGATGACGAGCAGTACTTC	-	TRBV15	TRBJ2-7	-
CASSPLTSNEQFF	TGTGCCAGCAGCCCCCTTACTAGCAATGAGCAGTTCTTC	-	TRBV14	TRBJ2-1	-
CASSSGQGLAGNTIYF	TGCGCCAGCAGCTCGGGACAGGGGTTAGCTGGAAACACCATATATTTT	TRBD1	TRBV5-1	TRBJ1-3	-
CASSLGRNTEAFF	TGTGCCAGCAGCTTGGGTCGGAACACTGAAGCTTTCTTT	-	TRBV5-4	TRBJ1-1	-
CASSPLAGFDQPQHF	TGTGCCAGCTCACCATTGGCAGGGTTTGATCAGCCCCAGCATTTT	-	TRBV18	TRBJ1-5	once
CASSNNIYEQYF	TGTGCCAGCAGCAATAACATTTACGAGCAGTACTTC	-	TRBV11-3	TRBJ2-7	-
CASIDSPNTGELFF	TGTGCCAGTATTGACTCACCGAACACCGGGGAGCTGTTTTTT	-	TRBV19	TRBJ2-2	-
CASSLTSWTELETQYF	TGTGCCAGCAGCTTAACCTCTTGGACAGAATTAGAGACCCAGTACTTC	-	TRBV7-6	TRBJ2-5	-
CASSASVMNTEAFF	TGTGCCAGCAGCGCTTCGGTCATGAACACTGAAGCTTTCTTT	-	TRBV9	TRBJ1-1	-
CASSQGLAGYNEQFF	TGTGCCAGCAGCCAAGGACTAGCGGGGTACAATGAGCAGTTCTTC	TRBD2	TRBV3-1/TRBV3-2	TRBJ2-1	-
CASSIRDYQFF	TGTGCCAGTAGTATCCGGGACTATCAGTTCTTC	TRBD2	TRBV19	TRBJ2-1	-
CASSLVWTRGSHEQYF	TGTGCCAGCAGTTTAGTTTGGACTAGGGGCTCCCACGAGCAGTACTTC	TRBD2	TRBV28	TRBJ2-7	-
CASSLGGTWRGGFETQYF	TGTGCCAGCAGCTTAGGAGGAACTTGGCGGGGGGGTTTTGAGACCCAGTACTTC	TRBD2	TRBV11-2	TRBJ2-5	-
CASSPAGGPDTQYF	TGTGCCAGCTCACCGGCGGGGGGGCCAGATACGCAGTATTTT	TRBD2	TRBV18	TRBJ2-3	-
CASSLGGGGKAYEQYF	TGTGCCAGCAGCTTGGGTGGTGGGGGGAAAGCCTACGAGCAGTACTTC	-	TRBV5-5	TRBJ2-7	-
CASSLSGGRHNEQFF	TGCGCCAGCAGCTTGTCGGGGGGGAGGCACAATGAGCAGTTCTTC	TRBD2	TRBV5-1	TRBJ2-1	-
CASSWGAGSKKTQYF	TGTGCCAGCAGCTGGGGAGCGGGGTCGAAAAAGACCCAGTACTTC	TRBD2	TRBV7-2	TRBJ2-5	once
CASSFAKTDRGIMAFF	TGTGCCAGCAGTTTTGCGAAAACAGACAGGGGAATAATGGCTTTCTTT	TRBD1	TRBV28	TRBJ1-1	once
CASSPYGGSTDTQYF	TGTGCCAGCAGCCCGTATGGGGGGAGCACAGATACGCAGTATTTT	-	TRBV5-5	TRBJ2-3	-
CASRGQGTTWNEKLFF	TGTGCCAGTAGAGGGCAGGGCACAACCTGGAATGAAAAACTGTTTTTT	-	TRBV19	TRBJ1-4	-
CATGLAGGGTEAFF	TGTGCCACCGGCCTGGCAGGGGGTGGAACTGAAGCTTTCTTT	TRBD1	TRBV6-5	TRBJ1-1	-
CASGRGRDTQYF	TGTGCCAGCGGAAGGGGGCGGGATACGCAGTATTTT	TRBD1	TRBV7-9	TRBJ2-3	few
CASSLGLRSTYEQYF	TGTGCCAGCAGCTTGGGTTTGAGATCCACCTACGAGCAGTACTTC	-	TRBV5-6	TRBJ2-7	-
CASSQTNEQYF	TGTGCCAGCAGCCAGACTAACGAGCAGTACTTC	-	TRBV7-8	TRBJ2-7	-
CASSLWAGDEKLFF	TGTGCCAGCAGTTTATGGGCAGGCGATGAAAAACTGTTTTTT	-	TRBV27	TRBJ1-4	-
CASSFSDYGYTF	TGTGCCAGCAGTTTTTCCGACTATGGCTACACCTTC	-	TRBV12-3/TRBV12-4	TRBJ1-2	-
CASSLGARQETQYF	TGTGCCAGCAGCTTAGGTGCCAGACAAGAGACCCAGTACTTC	-	TRBV11-3	TRBJ2-5	-
CASSATGDQGTQYF	TGTGCCAGCAGCGCAACAGGGGACCAGGGGACCCAGTACTTC	TRBD1	TRBV7-3	TRBJ2-5	-
CASSEALGQGALEQFF	TGTGCCAGCAGTGAAGCGCTGGGACAGGGGGCATTAGAGCAGTTCTTC	TRBD1	TRBV6-1	TRBJ2-1	once
CASSNGQGSDTQYF	TGTGCCAGCAGCAACGGACAGGGCTCAGATACGCAGTATTTT	TRBD1	TRBV7-6	TRBJ2-3	-
CASSRPGTSVSTDTQYF	TGTGCCAGCAGCCGCCCTGGGACTAGCGTTAGCACAGATACGCAGTATTTT	TRBD2	TRBV13	TRBJ2-3	-
CASSQGPSVDEQFF	TGCGCCAGCAGCCAAGGCCCCAGCGTAGATGAGCAGTTCTTC	-	TRBV4-1	TRBJ2-1	-
CASSLVAGAVTGELFF	TGTGCCAGCAGCTTAGTAGCGGGAGCGGTCACCGGGGAGCTGTTTTTT	TRBD2	TRBV11-2	TRBJ2-2	-
CASSLHVGYEQYF	TGTGCCAGCAGCCTCCATGTCGGTTACGAGCAGTACTTC	-	TRBV7-7	TRBJ2-7	-
CASSRPRLGNTDTQYF	TGTGCCAGCAGTCGCCCTCGACTAGGGAACACAGATACGCAGTATTTT	-	TRBV28	TRBJ2-3	-
CASSDSIAGGSDTQYF	TGTGCCAGCAGTGACTCGATAGCGGGGGGGTCAGATACGCAGTATTTT	TRBD2	TRBV6-4	TRBJ2-3	-
CASGDRPEANYGYTF	TGTGCCAGCGGCGACAGGCCCGAAGCTAACTATGGCTACACCTTC	-	TRBV6-5	TRBJ1-2	few
CASSLSKQLVSAYNSPLHF	TGTGCCAGCAGTTTATCGAAACAGTTGGTTTCCGCGTATAATTCACCCCTCCACTTT	-	TRBV27	TRBJ1-6	-
CASSQDNLEYNEQFF	TGCGCCAGCAGCCAAGATAACCTGGAGTACAATGAGCAGTTCTTC	-	TRBV4-3	TRBJ2-1	once